These T cell receptor beta chains were read from a single sample in a study of T-cell reconstitution after alpha-beta-depleted transplantation in children. TCRdb fed the PCR reads into MiXCR, producing one record per CDR3 protein. The table records 330,000 or so distinct CDR3 sequences, roughly a tenth of them present only once. Sample: PBMCs, taken before TCRalphabeta/CD19-depleted stem cell transplant. The receptor set was obtained from a boy in the first two years of life with acute myeloid leukemia, due to receive a stem cell transplant. Each CDR3 is given with its conserved first and last residue. Each record gives: V gene, D gene, clone size, J gene, CDR3 protein, CDR3 DNA. A D gene is named only where the DNA matches it firmly. Clone sizes are given selectively: once, few, many, or a class where the clone is expanded.

>TRBV5-4|TRBD2|NA|TRBJ2-2
CASSLLSIAGSGYVGELFF
TGTGCCAGCAGCTTACTGTCGATTGCTGGTAGCGGGTATGTCGGGGAGCTGTTTTTT
>TRBV5-6|NA|many|TRBJ1-2
CASSLSNGGRGGYTF
TGTGCCAGCAGCTTAAGTAACGGGGGGCGAGGAGGCTACACCTTC
>TRBV6-5|NA|NA|TRBJ2-1
CASSYSQGGDNEQFF
TGTGCCAGCAGTTACTCCCAGGGGGGAGACAATGAGCAGTTCTTC
>TRBV7-3|TRBD2|few|TRBJ2-1
CASSLIGTRADEQFF
TGTGCCAGCAGCTTAATTGGGACTAGAGCCGATGAGCAGTTCTTC
>TRBV6-5|NA|NA|TRBJ2-1
CASSKGLYNEQFF
TGTGCCAGCAGTAAGGGGCTCTACAATGAGCAGTTCTTC
>TRBV12-3/TRBV12-4|NA|NA|TRBJ2-3
CASSLGRGRRKPDTQYF
TGTGCCAGCAGTTTAGGACGGGGGCGCAGGAAGCCAGATACGCAGTATTTT
>TRBV5-6|NA|many|TRBJ2-2
CASSLGAGTSNTGELFF
TGTGCCAGCAGCTTGGGAGCCGGGACTTCGAACACCGGGGAGCTGTTTTTT
>TRBV18|NA|NA|TRBJ2-7
CASSPNSPGPYEQYF
TGTGCCAGCTCACCAAACAGCCCGGGACCGTACGAGCAGTACTTC
>TRBV5-1|TRBD2|NA|TRBJ2-2
CASSASGPGELFF
TGCGCCAGCAGCGCTAGCGGGCCCGGGGAGCTGTTTTTT
>TRBV3-1|NA|few|TRBJ1-1
CASSQDFPRDTEAFF
TGTGCCAGCAGCCAAGATTTTCCGAGGGACACTGAAGCTTTCTTT
>TRBV29-1|NA|many|TRBJ1-1
CSVGRSENTEAFF
TGCAGCGTTGGGCGGTCCGAGAACACTGAAGCTTTCTTT
>TRBV12-3/TRBV12-4|TRBD2|many|TRBJ2-1
CASSGWTSDNEQFF
TGTGCCAGCAGTGGATGGACTAGCGACAATGAGCAGTTCTTC
>TRBV29-1|TRBD2|many|TRBJ2-5
CSVEDVLAGWETQYF
TGCAGCGTTGAAGACGTTCTAGCGGGGTGGGAGACCCAGTACTTC
>TRBV25-1|TRBD1|many|TRBJ1-6
CASSPYGTGVNSPLHF
TGTGCCAGCAGTCCGTATGGGACAGGGGTGAATTCACCCCTCCACTTT
>TRBV20-1|NA|NA|TRBJ1-5
CSATGDGNQPQHF
TGCAGTGCTACGGGCGACGGCAATCAGCCCCAGCATTTT